This T cell receptor beta chain was identified in a study of T cell responses to AZD1222 COVID-19 vaccine. Whole-study context: Combined were second doses at about 4 or about 12 weeks. Study findings and constraints: Recipients of AZD1222 seropositive at baseline numbered only 5 or 6. Females outnumbered males among donors, who were mostly white British; clonal diversity was possibly underestimated. Mapped onto spike, vaccine-associated CD4 TCRs spanned it and were dominant at 160-218 and 743-854.

In the case of this clone: Its antigen is undetermined.

V lost 4 bases and J lost 6, with 13 bases in between. The CDR3 contains 13 residues. Germline V gene data show CDR1 as SGHAT and CDR2 as FQDESV (reference sequence). Method: immunoSEQ multiplex PCR; TCRdb's copy keeps in-frame clones and lacks some. This table holds around 110,000 clones, around 88% found once. This material consisted of peripheral blood, taken on day 0 of AZD1222 vaccination. The clonotype comes from an adult in good health. This rearrangement joins TRBV11-1 to TRBJ2-7, with D tentatively TRBD2 (5 bases). In DNA, the CDR3 is TGTGCCAGCAGCTACTCTCGGGCGGGCGAGCAGTACTTC. The encoded protein is CASSYSRAGEQYF.